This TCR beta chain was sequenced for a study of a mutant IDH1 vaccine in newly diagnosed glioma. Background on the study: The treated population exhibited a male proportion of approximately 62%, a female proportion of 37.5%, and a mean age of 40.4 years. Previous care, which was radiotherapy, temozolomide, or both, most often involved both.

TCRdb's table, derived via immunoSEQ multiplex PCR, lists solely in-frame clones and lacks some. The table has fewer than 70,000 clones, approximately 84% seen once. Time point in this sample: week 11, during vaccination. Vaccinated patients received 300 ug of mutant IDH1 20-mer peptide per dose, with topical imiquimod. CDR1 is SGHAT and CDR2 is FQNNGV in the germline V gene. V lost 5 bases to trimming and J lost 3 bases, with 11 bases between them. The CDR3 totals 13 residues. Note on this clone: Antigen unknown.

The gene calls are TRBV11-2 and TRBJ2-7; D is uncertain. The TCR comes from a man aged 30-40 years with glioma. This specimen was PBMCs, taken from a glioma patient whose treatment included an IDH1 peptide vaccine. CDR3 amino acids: CASSPGPYYEQYF. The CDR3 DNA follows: TGTGCCAGCAGCCCCGGGCCCTACTACGAGCAGTACTTC.